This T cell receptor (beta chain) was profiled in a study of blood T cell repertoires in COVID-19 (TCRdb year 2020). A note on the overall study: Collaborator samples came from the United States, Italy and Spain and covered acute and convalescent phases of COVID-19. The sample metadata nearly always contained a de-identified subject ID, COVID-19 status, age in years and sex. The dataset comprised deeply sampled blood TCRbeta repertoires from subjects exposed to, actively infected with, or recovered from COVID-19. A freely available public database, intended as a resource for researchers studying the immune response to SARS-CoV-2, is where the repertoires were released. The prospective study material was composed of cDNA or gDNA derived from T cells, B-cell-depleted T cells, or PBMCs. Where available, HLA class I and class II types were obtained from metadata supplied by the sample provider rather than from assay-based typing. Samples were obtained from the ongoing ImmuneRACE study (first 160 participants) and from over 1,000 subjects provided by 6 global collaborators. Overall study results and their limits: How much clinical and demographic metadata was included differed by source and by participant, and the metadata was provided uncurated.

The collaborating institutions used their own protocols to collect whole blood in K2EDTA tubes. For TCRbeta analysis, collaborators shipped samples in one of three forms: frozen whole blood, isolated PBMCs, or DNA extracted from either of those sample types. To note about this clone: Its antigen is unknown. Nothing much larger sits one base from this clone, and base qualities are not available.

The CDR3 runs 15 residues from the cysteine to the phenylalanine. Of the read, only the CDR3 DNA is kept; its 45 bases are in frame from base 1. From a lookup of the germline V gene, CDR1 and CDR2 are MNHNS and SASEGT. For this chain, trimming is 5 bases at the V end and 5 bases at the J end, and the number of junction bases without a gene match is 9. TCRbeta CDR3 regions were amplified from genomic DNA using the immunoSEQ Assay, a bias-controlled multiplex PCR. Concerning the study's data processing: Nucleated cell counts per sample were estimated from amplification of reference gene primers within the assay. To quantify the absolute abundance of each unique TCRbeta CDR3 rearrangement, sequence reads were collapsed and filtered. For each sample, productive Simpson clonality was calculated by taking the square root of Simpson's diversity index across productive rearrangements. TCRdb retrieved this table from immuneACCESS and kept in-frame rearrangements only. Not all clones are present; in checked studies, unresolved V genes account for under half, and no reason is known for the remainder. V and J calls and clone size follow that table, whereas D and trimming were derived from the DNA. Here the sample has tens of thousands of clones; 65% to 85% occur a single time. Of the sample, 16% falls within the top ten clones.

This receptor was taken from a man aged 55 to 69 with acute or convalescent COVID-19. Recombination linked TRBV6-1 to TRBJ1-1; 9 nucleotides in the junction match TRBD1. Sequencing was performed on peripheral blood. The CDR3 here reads CASSSHTGGETEAFF. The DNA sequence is TGTGCCAGCAGTTCCCACACAGGGGGCGAAACTGAAGCTTTCTTT.